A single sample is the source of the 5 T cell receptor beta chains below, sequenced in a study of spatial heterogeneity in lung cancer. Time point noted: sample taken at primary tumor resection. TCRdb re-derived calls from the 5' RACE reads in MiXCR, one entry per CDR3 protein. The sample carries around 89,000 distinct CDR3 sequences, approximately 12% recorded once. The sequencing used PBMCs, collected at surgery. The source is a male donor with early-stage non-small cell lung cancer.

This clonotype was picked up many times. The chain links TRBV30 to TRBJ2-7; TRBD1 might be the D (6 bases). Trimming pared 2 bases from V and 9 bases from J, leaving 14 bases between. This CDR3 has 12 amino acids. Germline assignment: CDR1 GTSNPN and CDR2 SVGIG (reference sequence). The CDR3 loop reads CAWSTTGRVQYF. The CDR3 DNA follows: TGTGCCTGGAGTACGACAGGCCGTGTGCAGTACTTC. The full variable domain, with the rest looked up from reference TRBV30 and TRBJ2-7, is SQTIHQWPATLVQPVGSPLSLECTVEGTSNPNLYWYRQAAGRGLQLLFYSVGIGQISSEVPQNLSASRPQDRQFILSSKKLLLSDSGFYLCAWSTTGRVQYFGPGTRLTVT.

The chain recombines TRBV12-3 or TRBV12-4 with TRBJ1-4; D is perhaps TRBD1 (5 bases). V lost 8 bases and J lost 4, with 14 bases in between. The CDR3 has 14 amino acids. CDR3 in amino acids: CASRDSDLNEKLFF. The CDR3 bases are TGTGCCAGCCGCGACAGTGACCTTAATGAAAAACTGTTTTTT.

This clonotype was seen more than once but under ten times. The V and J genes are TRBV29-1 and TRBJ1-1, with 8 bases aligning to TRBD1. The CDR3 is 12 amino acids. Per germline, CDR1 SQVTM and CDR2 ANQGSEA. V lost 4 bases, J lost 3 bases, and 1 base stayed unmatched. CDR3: CSVGQGYTEAFF. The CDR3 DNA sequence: TGCAGCGTTGGACAGGGGTACACTGAAGCTTTCTTT.

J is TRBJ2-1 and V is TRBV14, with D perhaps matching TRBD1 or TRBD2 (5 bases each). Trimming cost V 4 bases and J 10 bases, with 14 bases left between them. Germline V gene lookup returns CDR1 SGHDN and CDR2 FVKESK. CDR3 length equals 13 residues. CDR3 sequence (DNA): TGTGCCAGCAGCCCGGGGCGTGGGGGAGAGCAGTTCTTC. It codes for CASSPGRGGEQFF.

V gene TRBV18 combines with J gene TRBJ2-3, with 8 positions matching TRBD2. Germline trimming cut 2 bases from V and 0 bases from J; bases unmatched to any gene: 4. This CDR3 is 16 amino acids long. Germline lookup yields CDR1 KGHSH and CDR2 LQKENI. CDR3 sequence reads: CASSPTGGGSTDTQYF. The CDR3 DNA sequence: TGTGCCAGCTCACCAACGGGAGGGGGAAGCACAGATACGCAGTATTTT.